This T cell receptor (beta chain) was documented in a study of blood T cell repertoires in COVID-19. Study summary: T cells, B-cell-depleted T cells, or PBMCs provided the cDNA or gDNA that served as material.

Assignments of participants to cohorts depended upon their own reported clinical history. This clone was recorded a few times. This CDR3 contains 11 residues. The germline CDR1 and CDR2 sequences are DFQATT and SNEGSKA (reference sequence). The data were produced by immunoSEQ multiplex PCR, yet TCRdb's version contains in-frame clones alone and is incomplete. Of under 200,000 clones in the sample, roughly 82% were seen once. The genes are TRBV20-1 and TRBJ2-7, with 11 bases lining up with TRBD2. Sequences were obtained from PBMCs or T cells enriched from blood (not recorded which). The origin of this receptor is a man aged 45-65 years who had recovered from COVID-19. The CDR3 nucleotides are TGCGCGACTAGCGGGGACTACGAGCAGTACTTC. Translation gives CATSGDYEQYF.